This T cell receptor (beta chain) came from a study of T cells in tuberculosis. Trimming cost V 4 bases and J 5 bases, with 9 bases left between them. The V gene's germline CDR1 is SGHDT and CDR2 YYEEEE. The CDR3 is made up of 12 amino acids. Tuberculin skin test and IGRA determined adolescents' latent tuberculosis status at entry. Sequencing was performed with immunoSEQ multiplex PCR; in TCRdb, only in-frame clones are kept and a portion is missing. The table lists around 41,000 clones, around 94% of them singletons, with about 2% in the top ten. Study outcomes and limitations: Active tuberculosis TCR-alpha repertoires lay closer to GMM-specific TCRs than IGRA-negative controls, suggesting clonal expansion.

This clone was detected only once. Its cognate antigen is unknown. The material sequenced was PBMCs. The rearrangement joins TRBV5-6 to TRBJ1-2; D uncertain. This receptor was obtained from a donor aged 5-35 years with latent tuberculosis or without tuberculosis infection. Some clones in this sample may be carry-over from other donors' samples. The CDR3 sequence: CASSRDIYGYTF. In DNA, the CDR3 is TGTGCCAGCAGCCGAGACATTTATGGCTACACCTTC.